A single sample gave rise to the 26 T cell receptor beta chains below, sequenced in a study of blood T cell repertoires in COVID-19. The protocol was immunoSEQ multiplex PCR, while the TCRdb copy is restricted to in-frame clones and leaves out a portion. Of approximately 110,000 clones listed, 70% to 90% are singletons. Material for sequencing was peripheral blood. The origin of the receptors is a woman in her forties or fifties with active or convalescent COVID-19.

The chain has TRBV19 and TRBJ1-5; 8 bases line up with TRBD1. V lost 10 bases and J lost 2; bases outside the gene matches: 7. The CDR3 runs 14 residues. From germline, CDR1 is LNHDA and CDR2 SQIVND (reference sequence). The CDR3 loop reads CATKTGDGNQPQHF. The CDR3 DNA sequence: TGTGCCACAAAGACAGGGGATGGCAATCAGCCCCAGCATTTT.

This clone is a singleton in its sample. The chain couples TRBV5-5 to TRBJ2-2, with a weak D call TRBD2 (5 bases). Germline CDR1 and CDR2: SGHKS and YYEKEE (reference sequence). The V and J ends lost 5 bases and 2 bases respectively, with 10 bases between them. CDR3 length: 14 residues. The CDR3 bases are TGTGCCAGCAGGCTTGGAGGAAACACCGGGGAGCTGTTTTTT. It yields the protein CASRLGGNTGELFF.

The chain uses TRBV6-5 and TRBJ1-2; 8 nucleotides agree with TRBD1. Losses at the gene ends were 5 bases for V and 0 bases for J; bases not matched to a gene: 5. CDR1 is MNHEY, CDR2 SVGAGI, per germline. The CDR3 totals 15 residues. The CDR3 reads CASSRAGGPNYGYTF. The DNA for the CDR3 is TGTGCCAGCAGTCGGGCAGGGGGCCCTAACTATGGCTACACCTTC.

The chain combines TRBV10-3 with TRBJ2-1; D possibly corresponds to TRBD2 (7 bases). Germline-derived CDR1 and CDR2 are ENHRY and SYGVKD. Trimming took 6 bases from V and 10 from J, leaving 25 bases between them. This CDR3 has 16 residues. As DNA, the CDR3 is TGTGCCATCAGCCTCCGGGGGGCAGGGGTTCAGCAGGAGCAGTTCTTC. It specifies CAISLRGAGVQQEQFF.

The chain employs TRBV11-3 and TRBJ2-7; D might be TRBD2 (6 bases). Deletions cut 1 base from V and 6 bases from J, with 10 bases between. The CDR3 runs 13 residues. Germline V CDR1 and CDR2: SGHNT, YENEEA. CDR3 nucleotides: TGTGCCAGCAGCTTAGGGCGGGAAGGCGAGCAGTACTTC. As protein: CASSLGREGEQYF.

This clone showed up just once. This sequence joins TRBV4-3 and TRBJ2-7; 9 nucleotides align to TRBD2. CDR3 size: 16 residues. J lost 7 bases, V lost 0 bases, and 10 bases had no gene match. Germline CDR1 reads LGHNA; CDR2 reads YSLEER. The CDR3 DNA follows: TGCGCCAGCAGCCAAGACATTAGCGGGGGACGGAGGGAGCAGTACTTC. This translates into CASSQDISGGRREQYF.

The J gene is TRBJ2-7, the V gene TRBV27, with 14 bases aligning to TRBD2. The junction had 8 bases not matched to a gene; V was cut back by 6 bases and J by 7 bases. The CDR3 contains 15 residues. The germline V gene encodes CDR1 MNHEY and CDR2 SMNVEV (reference sequence). This CDR3 is CASSEPGLAGVEQYF. The CDR3 DNA reads as TGTGCCAGCAGCGAACCGGGACTAGCGGGAGTTGAGCAGTACTTC.

The chain is built from TRBV11-2 and TRBJ1-1; TRBD1 is a possible D gene (6 bases). The V and J ends lost 8 bases and 1 base respectively, with 11 bases between them. The CDR3 has 13 residues. Germline V gives CDR1 SGHAT, CDR2 FQNNGV. The CDR3 DNA follows: TGTGCCAGCGCCCAACAGGGGAACACTGAAGCTTTCTTT. Its protein is CASAQQGNTEAFF.

The chain uses TRBV6-2 or TRBV6-3 and TRBJ2-7, with D hard to call. This CDR3 region has 12 residues. Germline CDR1 is MNHEY and CDR2 is SVGEGT. Trimming left V 4 bases short and J 4 bases short, with 8 bases between. The CDR3 DNA sequence: TGTGCCAGCAGTTTAGAGATGTACGAGCAGTACTTC. It specifies CASSLEMYEQYF.

The J gene is TRBJ2-5, the V gene TRBV18; D gene ambiguous. Trimming cost V 2 bases and J 3 bases, with 10 bases left between them. In germline, CDR1 is KGHSH, CDR2 LQKENI. The CDR3 loop spans 14 amino acids. CDR3 sequence reads: CASSPGSGEETQYF. The CDR3 DNA reads as TGTGCCAGCTCACCAGGCTCGGGTGAAGAGACCCAGTACTTC.

This chain connects TRBV7-2 to TRBJ2-7, with 11 bases matching TRBD2. J lost 9 bases, V lost 5 bases, and 12 bases had no gene match. The CDR3 sequence is 15 residues long. Germline V gene data show CDR1 as SGHTA and CDR2 as FQGNSA. The chain's CDR3 is CASSKTGTSGGGQYF. As DNA, the CDR3 is TGTGCCAGCAGCAAAACCGGGACTAGCGGTGGCGGGCAGTACTTC.

The chain has TRBV28 and TRBJ1-4, with 8 bases aligning to TRBD1. V shed 5 bases, J shed 3 bases, and the junction held 17 bases outside the gene matches. The CDR3 is 19 amino acids. Per germline, CDR1 MDHEN and CDR2 SYDVKM. The CDR3 DNA is TGTGCCAGCAGTCCGCCGCCGCCCAGGGGGCTAAACCCTAATGAAAAACTGTTTTTT. Translation gives CASSPPPPRGLNPNEKLFF.

This chain links TRBV27 with TRBJ2-3; D might be TRBD1 (5 bases). The CDR3 is 16 residues long. The V gene's germline CDR1 is MNHEY and CDR2 SMNVEV (reference sequence). V shed 4 bases and J shed 6 bases, with 20 bases lying between them. DNA for the CDR3: TGTGCCAGCAGTTCGAAGGCCAGGGATGGGGCGGATACGCAGTATTTT. Protein product: CASSSKARDGADTQYF.

The chain joins TRBV7-3 to TRBJ2-2; D not certain. There are 16 residues in the CDR3. Germline CDR1 is SGHTA and CDR2 is FQGTGA. Trimming removed 0 bases from V and 3 bases from J, with 11 bases in between. The CDR3 protein is CASSLTPNFHTGELFF. As DNA, the CDR3 is TGTGCCAGCAGCTTAACCCCTAATTTTCACACCGGGGAGCTGTTTTTT.

This sequence joins TRBV6-5 and TRBJ1-1, with TRBD1 matching 7 bases. Trimming removed 4 bases from V and 4 bases from J; junction bases left unmatched: 3. Germline V CDR1 and CDR2: MNHEY, SVGAGI. This CDR3 region has 13 residues. CDR3 sequence (DNA): TGTGCCAGCAGTTCCTACAGGGGCACTGAAGCTTTCTTT. Amino acids: CASSSYRGTEAFF.

This chain links TRBV28 with TRBJ2-7; TRBD1 matches 10 bases. The CDR3 is 14 residues long. J lost 6 bases, V lost 4 bases, and 6 bases had no gene match. Germline lookup yields CDR1 MDHEN and CDR2 SYDVKM. As DNA, the CDR3 is TGTGCCAGCAGTTCGCCGGGACAGGGGTTCGAGCAGTACTTC. Translation gives CASSSPGQGFEQYF.

The chain uses TRBV5-5 and TRBJ2-6, with D perhaps matching TRBD1 (5 bases). This CDR3 spans 16 amino acids. V dropped 4 bases and J dropped 2 bases, with 13 bases sitting between them. Germline V CDR1 and CDR2: SGHKS, YYEKEE (reference sequence). In DNA, the CDR3 is TGTGCCAGCAGCCTGACAGTTCTCCCTGGGGCCAACGTCCTGACTTTC. Translated, it gives CASSLTVLPGANVLTF.

The chain combines TRBV2 with TRBJ2-4; tentative D call: TRBD1 (5 bases). In germline, CDR1 is SNHLY, CDR2 FYNNEI. Trimming took off 4 bases at V and 9 bases at J, with 16 bases between the two ends. The CDR3 is made up of 14 amino acids. CDR3 loop: CASSGRQGNGIQYF. The CDR3 region has the DNA TGTGCCAGCAGTGGACGGCAGGGCAACGGCATTCAGTACTTC.

The chain recombines TRBV29-1 with TRBJ1-4; D not resolved. Looked up from germline, CDR1 is SQVTM and CDR2 is ANQGSEA. With 7 bases removed from V and 7 bases from J, the gap between germline ends came to 16 bases. CDR3 length equals 13 residues. CDR3 sequence: CSAGGGGIEKLFF. DNA of the CDR3: TGCAGCGCCGGAGGCGGTGGGATTGAAAAACTGTTTTTT.

The CDR3 DNA reads TGTGCCAGCAGTGAAGAGGGACTAGCGGGAATCTACGAGCAGTACTTC. Protein sequence: CASSEEGLAGIYEQYF. V is TRBV6-1 and J is TRBJ2-7; 13 bases match TRBD2. Trimming took 1 base from V and 3 from J; bases not matched to a gene: 3. Germline CDR1 and CDR2: MNHNS and SASEGT. The CDR3 runs to 16 residues.

V is TRBV27 and J is TRBJ1-2, with D possibly matching TRBD1 (6 bases). The CDR3 spans 18 residues. The V and J ends lost 3 bases and 0 bases respectively, with 20 bases between them. The germline gives CDR1 MNHEY, CDR2 SMNVEV (reference sequence). The DNA of the CDR3 is TGTGCCAGCAGTTTGGGCGACAGGTCCCCCTTAGCTAACTATGGCTACACCTTC. It yields the protein CASSLGDRSPLANYGYTF.

The chain employs TRBV28 and TRBJ1-1; TRBD1 aligns across 9 bases. The CDR3 runs to 13 residues. Trimming at V came to 5 bases and at J to 11 bases, leaving 9 bases not matched to a gene. Germline CDR1 and CDR2: MDHEN and SYDVKM. The CDR3 protein is CASSGTGRIWAFF. As DNA, the CDR3 is TGTGCCAGCAGTGGGACAGGGAGGATTTGGGCTTTCTTT.

This chain connects TRBV30 to TRBJ1-1; the match to TRBD1 covers 10 bases. This CDR3 has 13 residues. Germline V lookup: CDR1 GTSNPN, CDR2 SVGIG (reference sequence). The junction had 5 bases not matched to a gene; V was cut back by 5 bases and J by 5 bases. CDR3 DNA sequence: TGTGCCTGGGATCGGACAGGGGGGACTGAAGCTTTCTTT. It encodes CAWDRTGGTEAFF.

This clone was observed once. The J gene is TRBJ2-5, the V gene TRBV29-1; 13 bases align to TRBD2. Germline V gene sequence: CDR1 SQVTM, CDR2 ANQGSEA. The CDR3 extends over 16 amino acids. V gave up 0 bases and J gave up 7 bases; unmatched junction bases: 8. The chain's CDR3 is CSVEELGLAGEWTQYF. CDR3 coding DNA: TGCAGCGTTGAAGAACTTGGACTAGCGGGAGAATGGACCCAGTACTTC.

The rearrangement links TRBV7-2 to TRBJ2-5, with D maybe TRBD2 (5 bases). This CDR3 contains 15 residues. From germline, CDR1 is SGHTA and CDR2 FQGNSA. V lost 1 base to trimming and J lost 4 bases, with 13 bases between them. The CDR3 DNA follows: TGTGCCAGCAGCTTAGATCGGCTAGCAGGAGAGACCCAGTACTTC. This encodes CASSLDRLAGETQYF. Full variable domain (remainder filled in from reference TRBV7-2 and TRBJ2-5): GAGVSQSPSNKVTEKGKDVELRCDPISGHTALYWYRQSLGQGLEFLIYFQGNSAPDKSGLPSDRFSAERTGGSVSTLTIQRTQQEDSAVYLCASSLDRLAGETQYFGPGTRLLVL.

The J gene is TRBJ1-6, the V gene TRBV30; TRBD1 aligns across 8 bases. Trimming cost V 5 bases and J 1 base; bases outside gene matches: 4. This CDR3 contains 15 residues. Germline V gives CDR1 GTSNPN, CDR2 SVGIG (reference sequence). The CDR3 spells CAWETGGSYNSPLHF. The CDR3 nucleotides are TGTGCCTGGGAAACAGGGGGGTCCTATAATTCACCCCTCCACTTT.